This is a list of T cell receptor beta chains from one sample in a study of T-cell reconstitution after alpha-beta-depleted transplantation in children. From the PCR reads, TCRdb called clonotypes with MiXCR, one entry per CDR3 protein. The repertoire holds a few hundred thousand distinct CDR3 sequences, about 8.8% seen once, with over 4.5% in the top ten. This material consisted of PBMCs from the stem cell graft donor, taken from the stem cell graft. Receptors originate from a human donor who donated a stem cell graft to a child with SCID. The CDR3 runs from the conserved cysteine through the conserved F or W. The D gene is left open where the match is weak. Clone sizes are given selectively: once, few, many, or a class where the clone is expanded.

D gene: NA
clone size: many
J gene: TRBJ2-7
V gene: TRBV5-1
CDR3 DNA: TGCGCCAGCAGCTTGGAGGGCGGAGGCTACGAGCAGTACTTC
CDR3 protein: CASSLEGGGYEQYF

D gene: NA
clone size: many
J gene: TRBJ1-1
V gene: TRBV28
CDR3 DNA: TGTGCCAGCAGTTCTTGGGACCGGAGCGCTGAAGCTTTCTTT
CDR3 protein: CASSSWDRSAEAFF

D gene: NA
clone size: NA
J gene: TRBJ2-3
V gene: TRBV20-1
CDR3 DNA: TGCAGTGCTAGAGCCGGGACTTCTACGGATACGCAGTATTTT
CDR3 protein: CSARAGTSTDTQYF

D gene: NA
clone size: many
J gene: TRBJ1-3
V gene: TRBV28
CDR3 DNA: TGTGCCAGCAGTTTCTCCACAGGGAAAGGGACCTCTGGAAACACCATATATTTT
CDR3 protein: CASSFSTGKGTSGNTIYF

D gene: NA
clone size: many
J gene: TRBJ2-5
V gene: TRBV7-3
CDR3 DNA: TGTGCCAGCAGCCAGGTAGCAGGGGATCAAGAGACCCAGTACTTC
CDR3 protein: CASSQVAGDQETQYF

D gene: NA
clone size: many
J gene: TRBJ1-1
V gene: TRBV20-1
CDR3 DNA: TGCAGTGCTAGATCAAGGACAGCTCGGAACACTGAAGCTTTCTTT
CDR3 protein: CSARSRTARNTEAFF

D gene: TRBD2
clone size: many
J gene: TRBJ2-7
V gene: TRBV5-1
CDR3 DNA: TGCGCCAGCAGCCTCGGACTAGCGGGACACTCCTACGAGCAGTACTTC
CDR3 protein: CASSLGLAGHSYEQYF

D gene: TRBD2
clone size: many
J gene: TRBJ2-3
V gene: TRBV15
CDR3 DNA: TGTGCCACCAGCATCTCCGGGGGGATCACAGATACGCAGTATTTT
CDR3 protein: CATSISGGITDTQYF

D gene: TRBD1
clone size: many
J gene: TRBJ2-1
V gene: TRBV5-1
CDR3 DNA: TGCGCCAGCAGCTTGGGACAGGGGTTTATTTCCTACAATGAGCAGTTCTTC
CDR3 protein: CASSLGQGFISYNEQFF

D gene: NA
clone size: NA
J gene: TRBJ1-2
V gene: TRBV27
CDR3 DNA: TGTGCCAGCAGTTTTGGAAGGGGGTATGGGGGGCACTATGGCTACACCTTC
CDR3 protein: CASSFGRGYGGHYGYTF

D gene: NA
clone size: many
J gene: TRBJ2-7
V gene: TRBV29-1
CDR3 DNA: TGCAGCGCTGCTGGGGTAGCGTTCGAGCAGTACTTC
CDR3 protein: CSAAGVAFEQYF

D gene: NA
clone size: many
J gene: TRBJ2-3
V gene: TRBV20-1
CDR3 DNA: TGCAGTGCTAGAACGTCGTCGGATACGCAGTATTTT
CDR3 protein: CSARTSSDTQYF

D gene: NA
clone size: many
J gene: TRBJ2-1
V gene: TRBV15
CDR3 DNA: TGTGCCACCAGCAGAGATGTGGGGAGCTCCTACAATGAGCAGTTCTTC
CDR3 protein: CATSRDVGSSYNEQFF

D gene: NA
clone size: many
J gene: TRBJ2-7
V gene: TRBV9
CDR3 DNA: TGTGCCAGCAGCGTAGGTTCAGGGACCTACGAGCAGTACTTC
CDR3 protein: CASSVGSGTYEQYF

D gene: NA
clone size: many
J gene: TRBJ2-2
V gene: TRBV5-8
CDR3 DNA: TGTGCCAGCAGCTTGGAGTGGGTGGTGAACACCGGGGAGCTGTTTTTT
CDR3 protein: CASSLEWVVNTGELFF

D gene: NA
clone size: many
J gene: TRBJ1-2
V gene: TRBV20-1
CDR3 DNA: TGCAGTGGGGGGTCTAACTATGGCTACACCTTC
CDR3 protein: CSGGSNYGYTF

D gene: TRBD1
clone size: many
J gene: TRBJ2-7
V gene: TRBV3-1
CDR3 DNA: TGTGCCACCACGAAGGACAGGTATACCTACGAGCAGTACTTC
CDR3 protein: CATTKDRYTYEQYF

D gene: TRBD2
clone size: many
J gene: TRBJ2-2
V gene: TRBV5-1
CDR3 DNA: TGCGCCAGCCACCCCTTAGCGGGGGCCAACACCGGGGAGCTGTTTTTT
CDR3 protein: CASHPLAGANTGELFF

D gene: NA
clone size: many
J gene: TRBJ1-4
V gene: TRBV7-8
CDR3 DNA: TGTGCCAGCAGCTTAGGCCACGGCGAGAAGGAAAAACTGTTTTTT
CDR3 protein: CASSLGHGEKEKLFF

D gene: NA
clone size: NA
J gene: TRBJ2-7
V gene: TRBV7-8
CDR3 DNA: TGTGCCAGCAGCCCCGAAAGACTCTCCTACGAGCAGTACTTC
CDR3 protein: CASSPERLSYEQYF

D gene: NA
clone size: many
J gene: TRBJ2-3
V gene: TRBV7-9
CDR3 DNA: TGTGCCAGCAGCTTAGGTCGGGATACGCAGTATTTT
CDR3 protein: CASSLGRDTQYF

D gene: NA
clone size: few
J gene: TRBJ1-2
V gene: TRBV30
CDR3 DNA: TGTGCCTGCCATAGCGATAGCTATGGCTACACCTTC
CDR3 protein: CACHSDSYGYTF

D gene: TRBD1
clone size: many
J gene: TRBJ2-7
V gene: TRBV6-5
CDR3 DNA: TGTGCCAGCAGCGCCCGTCCCACCGGGACAGGGTTCTACGAGCAGTACTTC
CDR3 protein: CASSARPTGTGFYEQYF

D gene: TRBD1
clone size: many
J gene: TRBJ1-5
V gene: TRBV2
CDR3 DNA: TGTGCCAGCAGTGTAAGACAGGGATTGGATCAGCCCCAGCATTTT
CDR3 protein: CASSVRQGLDQPQHF

D gene: NA
clone size: many
J gene: TRBJ1-2
V gene: TRBV7-2
CDR3 DNA: TGTGCCAGCAGCTTAAGGGACCTCTATGGCTACACCTTC
CDR3 protein: CASSLRDLYGYTF

D gene: NA
clone size: NA
J gene: TRBJ1-5
V gene: TRBV10-3
CDR3 DNA: TGTGCCATCAGTGATAGTCCGAATCAGCCCCAGCATTTT
CDR3 protein: CAISDSPNQPQHF

D gene: NA
clone size: many
J gene: TRBJ1-2
V gene: TRBV5-1
CDR3 DNA: TGCGCCAGCAGCTTGGGCGGGGGCCCTCCAGGAGGCTACACCTTC
CDR3 protein: CASSLGGGPPGGYTF

D gene: TRBD1
clone size: NA
J gene: TRBJ2-7
V gene: TRBV28
CDR3 DNA: TGTGCCAGCAGAGACCTGACAGGGAGCTCCTACGAGCAGTACTTC
CDR3 protein: CASRDLTGSSYEQYF

D gene: NA
clone size: many
J gene: TRBJ1-1
V gene: TRBV5-1
CDR3 DNA: TGCGCCAGCAGCGGGGGGCCCCTCGGAGCAGCTTTCTTT
CDR3 protein: CASSGGPLGAAFF

D gene: NA
clone size: many
J gene: TRBJ1-1
V gene: TRBV6-5
CDR3 DNA: TGTGCCAGCAGTTACGACAGCATGAACACTGAAGCTTTCTTT
CDR3 protein: CASSYDSMNTEAFF

D gene: NA
clone size: many
J gene: TRBJ2-1
V gene: TRBV12-3/TRBV12-4
CDR3 DNA: TGTGCCAGCAGCTCAGGTCAAACAGGGCCCTCCTACAATGAGCAGTTCTTC
CDR3 protein: CASSSGQTGPSYNEQFF

D gene: NA
clone size: many
J gene: TRBJ2-1
V gene: TRBV20-1
CDR3 DNA: TGCAGTGCCTCCACGGGGCACCTTCCCTACAATGAGCAGTTCTTC
CDR3 protein: CSASTGHLPYNEQFF

D gene: TRBD1
clone size: many
J gene: TRBJ1-5
V gene: TRBV28
CDR3 DNA: TGTGCCAGCAGTCGCATGACAGGGGGCGCCCGGGGTCAGCCCCAGCATTTT
CDR3 protein: CASSRMTGGARGQPQHF

D gene: NA
clone size: NA
J gene: TRBJ2-1
V gene: TRBV12-3/TRBV12-4
CDR3 DNA: TGTGCCAGCAGCTCAGACGTACATGAGCAGTTCTTC
CDR3 protein: CASSSDVHEQFF

D gene: TRBD2
clone size: many
J gene: TRBJ2-1
V gene: TRBV5-1
CDR3 DNA: TGCGCCAGCAGCCTAGATTTAGCGGGGGGGCCGAATGGTGAGCAGTTCTTC
CDR3 protein: CASSLDLAGGPNGEQFF

D gene: TRBD1
clone size: many
J gene: TRBJ2-1
V gene: TRBV5-1
CDR3 DNA: TGCGCCAGCAGCTCGCCAGGGGGATACAATGAGCAGTTCTTC
CDR3 protein: CASSSPGGYNEQFF

D gene: NA
clone size: NA
J gene: TRBJ1-1
V gene: TRBV6-4
CDR3 DNA: TGTGCCAGCAGTGCCCACGGGGATTACACTGAAGCTTTCTTT
CDR3 protein: CASSAHGDYTEAFF

D gene: TRBD2
clone size: many
J gene: TRBJ2-3
V gene: TRBV20-1
CDR3 DNA: TGCAGTGCTGAAGAAGGGACTAGCGGGGGATCTAGCACAGATACGCAGTATTTT
CDR3 protein: CSAEEGTSGGSSTDTQYF

D gene: NA
clone size: few
J gene: TRBJ2-6
V gene: TRBV28
CDR3 DNA: TGTGCCAGCAGCTTCACAGGGACTGGGGCCAACGTCCTGACTTTC
CDR3 protein: CASSFTGTGANVLTF

D gene: NA
clone size: many
J gene: TRBJ2-1
V gene: TRBV6-6
CDR3 DNA: TGTGCCAGCACGGGGGGCCGGGATGAGCAGTTCTTC
CDR3 protein: CASTGGRDEQFF

D gene: NA
clone size: many
J gene: TRBJ2-3
V gene: TRBV5-1
CDR3 DNA: TGCGCCAGCAGCCCCCACCTACCAGGAGGAGATACGCAGTATTTT
CDR3 protein: CASSPHLPGGDTQYF

D gene: TRBD1
clone size: many
J gene: TRBJ1-1
V gene: TRBV7-2
CDR3 DNA: TGTGCCAGCAGCTTATGGACAGGGGAGACTGAAGCTTTCTTT
CDR3 protein: CASSLWTGETEAFF

D gene: NA
clone size: many
J gene: TRBJ2-3
V gene: TRBV7-6
CDR3 DNA: TGTGCCAGCAGTTCCGGGACGATAAGAGATACGCAGTATTTT
CDR3 protein: CASSSGTIRDTQYF

D gene: TRBD1
clone size: many
J gene: TRBJ2-1
V gene: TRBV29-1
CDR3 DNA: TGCAGCGGGCGACAGGGGGCGGTTGAGCAGTTCTTC
CDR3 protein: CSGRQGAVEQFF

D gene: NA
clone size: many
J gene: TRBJ2-2
V gene: TRBV3-1
CDR3 DNA: TGTGCCAGCAGCCAAGTCCTCGGGTCCGGGGAGCTGTTTTTT
CDR3 protein: CASSQVLGSGELFF

D gene: TRBD1
clone size: NA
J gene: TRBJ2-1
V gene: TRBV18
CDR3 DNA: TGTGCCAGCTCACCACCGGGGACAGGGGGCAAAGGGCAGTTCTTC
CDR3 protein: CASSPPGTGGKGQFF

D gene: NA
clone size: few
J gene: TRBJ1-2
V gene: TRBV6-1
CDR3 DNA: TGTGCCAGCAGTGAACAGGGAGGTTCCGGATATGGCTACACCTTC
CDR3 protein: CASSEQGGSGYGYTF

D gene: NA
clone size: few
J gene: TRBJ1-6
V gene: TRBV6-5
CDR3 DNA: TGTGCCAGCAGTAACCGGGACGGCGATAATTCACCCCTCCACTTT
CDR3 protein: CASSNRDGDNSPLHF

D gene: NA
clone size: many
J gene: TRBJ1-2
V gene: TRBV20-1
CDR3 DNA: TGCAGTGCTAGAGGGGGGTGGTGGATGGGGGCAATCTATGGCTACACCTTC
CDR3 protein: CSARGGWWMGAIYGYTF

D gene: NA
clone size: NA
J gene: TRBJ2-1
V gene: TRBV7-9
CDR3 DNA: TGTGCCAGCAGCCCCCTGGCCGGGTTGCAGTTCTTC
CDR3 protein: CASSPLAGLQFF